This entry lists 29 T cell receptor beta chains sequenced from one sample in a study of CD8+ T cells in alopecia areata. RNA, once extracted, was reverse transcribed into cDNA for use as the sequencing template. Sequenced by immunoSEQ multiplex PCR; TCRdb stores in-frame clones only, minus some. Of over 85,000 clones in the sample, about 45% were seen once. The sample taken for sequencing was CD4+ T cells sorted from blood. These receptors were obtained from a human donor with alopecia areata.

A few counts support this clone. The J gene is TRBJ2-7, the V gene TRBV29-1; D may match TRBD1 or TRBD2 (5 bases each). This CDR3 is built from 15 residues. V gave up 6 bases and J gave up 1 base, with 19 bases separating them. In germline, CDR1 is SQVTM, CDR2 ANQGSEA. The CDR3 bases are TGCAGCGTGGGGCCGAGAGGGGCATTTTCCTACGAGCAGTACTTC. Translating it yields CSVGPRGAFSYEQYF.

The chain carries TRBV9 and TRBJ2-1; D not certain. Trimming pared 3 bases from V and 8 bases from J, leaving 12 bases between. This CDR3 is 13 amino acids long. Germline V gene lookup returns CDR1 SGDLS and CDR2 YYNGEE. This CDR3 reads CASSGTLGYEQFF. CDR3 DNA sequence: TGTGCCAGCAGCGGTACCCTGGGCTATGAGCAGTTCTTC.

V gene TRBV29-1 combines with J gene TRBJ2-7; D gene ambiguous. Germline V CDR1 and CDR2: SQVTM, ANQGSEA. This CDR3 is built from 11 residues. V lost 5 bases and J lost 2, with 7 bases in between. This CDR3 reads CSVRAAYEQYF. The CDR3 DNA reads as TGCAGCGTTAGGGCGGCCTACGAGCAGTACTTC.

The DNA of the CDR3 is TGTGCCAGCTCATCTGACTTTAGCAATCAGCCCCAGCATTTT. Translation gives CASSSDFSNQPQHF. This chain joins TRBV18 and TRBJ1-5; D unclear. This CDR3 is 14 amino acids long. Germline CDR1 is KGHSH and CDR2 is LQKENI. Between the trimmed V and J ends, which lost 5 bases and 0 bases, there was a span of 8 bases.

The DNA for the CDR3 is TGTGCCAGCAGCTGGGGAGACAGAGACGAGCAGTACTTC. It is translated as CASSWGDRDEQYF. The chain uses TRBV5-6 and TRBJ2-7, with D possibly being TRBD1 or TRBD2 (5 bases each). V lost 3 bases and J 5 bases, leaving 12 bases between the germline ends. Germline CDR1 reads SGHDT; CDR2 reads YYEEEE. The CDR3 runs 13 residues.

This clone was found a few times. The V call is TRBV28, the J call TRBJ1-5; D possibly corresponds to TRBD1 (6 bases). Germline lookup yields CDR1 MDHEN and CDR2 SYDVKM. The length of the CDR3 is 16 residues. V lost 5 bases and J lost 1, with 15 bases in between. CDR3 nucleotide sequence: TGTGCCAGCAGTCCACCCCCAGGGGCAAGCAATCAGCCCCAGCATTTT. This translates into CASSPPPGASNQPQHF.

The chain is built from TRBV7-3 and TRBJ2-6; D perhaps matches TRBD2 (6 bases). V lost 3 bases to trimming and J lost 0 bases, with 12 bases between them. The CDR3 is 17 amino acids. Germline loops: CDR1 SGHTA, CDR2 FQGTGA. The CDR3 here is CASSLDGGFSGANVLTF. The CDR3 DNA is TGTGCCAGCAGCTTGGACGGGGGTTTCTCTGGGGCCAACGTCCTGACTTTC.

This clone was seen more than once but under ten times. The genes are TRBV14 and TRBJ1-2; tentatively, D is TRBD1 (5 bases). There are 14 residues in the CDR3. V gave up 2 bases and J gave up 7 bases, with 14 bases separating them. CDR1 is SGHDN and CDR2 is FVKESK in the germline V gene. The DNA for the CDR3 is TGTGCCAGCAGCCAATCCAGGGTGAGAGGTGGCTACACCTTC. Translating gives CASSQSRVRGGYTF.

The chain has TRBV6-1 and TRBJ1-1, with D maybe TRBD1 (6 bases). The CDR3 totals 14 residues. Germline-derived CDR1 and CDR2 are MNHNS and SASEGT. Trimming removed 2 bases from V and 4 bases from J, with 11 bases in between. The CDR3 reads CASSESGTITEAFF. The CDR3 region has the DNA TGTGCCAGCAGTGAATCCGGGACAATCACTGAAGCTTTCTTT.

The chain couples TRBV28 to TRBJ2-1; 8 nucleotides agree with TRBD1. V lost 6 bases and J lost 3; bases outside the gene matches: 4. The CDR3 extends over 14 amino acids. In germline, CDR1 is MDHEN, CDR2 SYDVKM. CDR3 residues: CASREQGGYNEQFF. In nucleotides, the CDR3 is TGTGCCAGCAGAGAACAGGGGGGCTACAATGAGCAGTTCTTC.

V and J are TRBV9 and TRBJ2-3; D gene uncertain. The CDR3 is made up of 16 amino acids. Per the germline V gene, CDR1 is SGDLS and CDR2 is YYNGEE. Deletions cut 0 bases from V and 4 bases from J, with 15 bases between. The CDR3 DNA reads TGTGCCAGCAGCGTAGGAGGCACTTACCTTGCAGATACGCAGTATTTT. Translating it yields CASSVGGTYLADTQYF. Full variable domain (missing parts from reference TRBV9 and TRBJ2-3): DSGVTQTPKHLITATGQRVTLRCSPRSGDLSVYWYQQSLDQGLQFLIQYYNGEERAKGNILERFSAQQFPDLHSELNLSSLELGDSALYFCASSVGGTYLADTQYFGPGTRLTVL.

This clone was detected only once. The chain uses TRBV7-2 and TRBJ1-2; a possible D gene is TRBD1 (5 bases). V was shortened by 5 bases and J by 8 bases, with 15 bases between the two germline ends. The CDR3 consists of 13 residues. CDR1 SGHTA and CDR2 FQGNSA come from the germline V gene. The CDR3 loop is CASSPGPGEGYTF. The CDR3 DNA reads as TGTGCCAGCAGCCCTGGACCGGGGGAAGGCTACACCTTC. The full variable domain, completed using reference TRBV7-2 and TRBJ1-2, is GAGVSQSPSNKVTEKGKDVELRCDPISGHTALYWYRQSLGQGLEFLIYFQGNSAPDKSGLPSDRFSAERTGGSVSTLTIQRTQQEDSAVYLCASSPGPGEGYTFGSGTRLTVV.

A few counts support this clone. V usage is TRBV7-8 and J usage is TRBJ2-5; D call uncertain. This CDR3 is built from 11 residues. Trimming took 0 bases from V and 5 from J, leaving 1 base between them. CDR1 and CDR2 from the germline V gene are SGHVS and FQNEAQ. The CDR3 nucleotides read TGTGCCAGCAGCTTAGCGGAGACCCAGTACTTC. Translating gives CASSLAETQYF.

In its sample, this clone was seen a few times. The rearrangement uses TRBV19 and TRBJ1-2; no clear D. The CDR3 extends over 12 amino acids. V lost 7 bases and J 1 base, leaving 7 bases between the germline ends. Germline CDR1 and CDR2: LNHDA and SQIVND (reference sequence). Written as DNA, the CDR3 is TGTGCCAGTAAAGACCTTAACTATGGCTACACCTTC. Its translation is CASKDLNYGYTF.

This clone came up a few times. The rearrangement links TRBV29-1 to TRBJ2-3, with a tentative D call TRBD2 (6 bases). V was cut by 8 bases and J by 2 bases, with 14 bases left in between. Germline V gene lookup returns CDR1 SQVTM and CDR2 ANQGSEA. The CDR3 spans 13 residues. The CDR3: CSLTWRDTDTQYF. CDR3 in DNA: TGCAGCCTGACCTGGCGGGACACAGATACGCAGTATTTT.

This clone was counted a few times. CDR3 amino acids: CASSLQGREGYTF. DNA for the CDR3: TGTGCCAGCAGTCTACAGGGACGGGAAGGCTACACCTTC. The chain uses TRBV28 and TRBJ1-2; TRBD1 is a possible D gene (6 bases). Trimming cost V 5 bases and J 8 bases, with 15 bases left between them. The germline V gene encodes CDR1 MDHEN and CDR2 SYDVKM. The CDR3 totals 13 residues.

This clone appeared a few times. The genes are TRBV5-1 and TRBJ1-1; possible D gene TRBD1, 6 bases. CDR3 length: 13 residues. Germline CDR1 SGHRS, CDR2 YFSETQ. Trimming left V 2 bases short and J 3 bases short, with 8 bases between. In nucleotides, the CDR3 is TGCGCCAGCAGCTTAGCAGGGGACACTGAAGCTTTCTTT. As protein: CASSLAGDTEAFF.

In its sample, this clone was seen a few times. The chain has TRBV14 and TRBJ1-2; D uncertain. CDR1 and CDR2 from the germline V gene are SGHDN and FVKESK. This CDR3 region has 11 residues. Trimming shortened V by 3 bases and J by 8 bases, and 7 bases separated the two germline ends. The CDR3 nucleotides are TGTGCCAGCAGCCAGGGCCTCGGCTACACCTTC. This codes for CASSQGLGYTF.

The chain has TRBV2 and TRBJ1-1; perhaps TRBD1 as D (6 bases). Trimming pared 10 bases from V and 0 bases from J, leaving 12 bases between. The V gene's germline CDR1 is SNHLY and CDR2 FYNNEI. The CDR3 contains 13 residues. The CDR3 sequence: CATRGTLNTEAFF. CDR3 DNA sequence: TGTGCCACCCGAGGGACACTGAACACTGAAGCTTTCTTT.

The chain employs TRBV6-7 and TRBJ2-1; D possibly corresponds to TRBD2 (5 bases). TRBV6-7 is identified as an open reading frame with a role that is uncertain. V shed 6 bases and J shed 7 bases, with 13 bases lying between them. The CDR3 is 13 amino acids. In nucleotides, the CDR3 is TGTGCCAGCAGCCCCGGTGAGGGAAATGAGCAGTTCTTC. Protein: CASSPGEGNEQFF.

This clone was counted between two and nine times. The chain employs TRBV29-1 and TRBJ2-7; D is perhaps TRBD2 (6 bases). Trimming shortened V by 0 bases and J by 0 bases, and 12 bases separated the two germline ends. Germline lookup yields CDR1 SQVTM and CDR2 ANQGSEA. The CDR3 sequence is 15 residues long. Here the CDR3 reads CSVEDPGTASYEQYF. The CDR3 DNA sequence: TGCAGCGTTGAAGATCCCGGGACTGCCTCCTACGAGCAGTACTTC.

The CDR3, as DNA: TGTGCCAGCAGGGGACAGGGAAGTTTGGAGACCCAGTACTTC. Protein sequence: CASRGQGSLETQYF. The chain links TRBV27 to TRBJ2-5; 9 bases match TRBD1. The junction had 7 bases not matched to a gene; V was cut back by 6 bases and J by 5 bases. Germline V gene lookup returns CDR1 MNHEY and CDR2 SMNVEV (reference sequence). The CDR3 is made up of 14 amino acids.

This clone was observed a few times. The chain employs TRBV29-1 and TRBJ2-7, with 10 positions matching TRBD1. The CDR3 spans 13 residues. CDR1 is SQVTM and CDR2 is ANQGSEA in the germline V gene. V lost 6 bases, J lost 6 bases, and 8 bases stayed unmatched. Here the CDR3 DNA reads TGCAGCGTAAGGACAGGGGGAGAGGGCGAGCAGTACTTC. This sequence encodes CSVRTGGEGEQYF.

This clone was detected only once. CDR3 protein: CASRPFNGAGGNQETQYF. The CDR3 coding sequence is TGTGCCAGCAGACCGTTTAACGGAGCGGGAGGTAACCAAGAGACCCAGTACTTC. The V call is TRBV28, the J call TRBJ2-5; 9 bases line up with TRBD2. Germline V gene lookup returns CDR1 MDHEN and CDR2 SYDVKM. Trimming cost V 6 bases and J 0 bases; bases outside gene matches: 14. The CDR3 length is 18 residues.

V usage is TRBV20-1 and J usage is TRBJ2-3; no clear D gene. Germline V gene lookup returns CDR1 DFQATT and CDR2 SNEGSKA (reference sequence). V was pared by 1 base and J by 11 bases, with 10 bases between. This CDR3 spans 11 amino acids. This CDR3 reads CSARGGTGQYF. DNA for the CDR3: TGCAGTGCTAGAGGTGGAACGGGGCAGTATTTT.

The V call is TRBV7-2, the J call TRBJ2-3; D call uncertain. This CDR3 has 11 amino acids. Germline V CDR1 and CDR2: SGHTA, FQGNSA. V shed 8 bases and J shed 0 bases, with 3 bases lying between them. In DNA, the CDR3 is TGTGCCAGCGGTAGCACAGATACGCAGTATTTT. This translates into CASGSTDTQYF.

This clone was found a few times. The chain couples TRBV30 to TRBJ1-1, with 7 bases fitting TRBD1. The CDR3 is 14 residues long. The trim removed 7 bases at V and 5 bases at J, leaving 13 bases unmatched. Germline CDR1 and CDR2: GTSNPN and SVGIG (reference sequence). The CDR3 loop is CAFRPQTGRTEAFF. CDR3 DNA: TGTGCCTTCCGCCCCCAGACAGGGAGGACTGAAGCTTTCTTT.

The chain employs TRBV5-4 and TRBJ1-2, with TRBD1 identical over 10 bases. The length of the CDR3 is 15 residues. Unmatched junction bases numbered 5, after V lost 4 bases and J lost 2 bases. Germline-derived CDR1 and CDR2 are SGHNT and YYREEE (reference sequence). The CDR3 spells CASSKDRGANYGYTF. In DNA form, the CDR3 reads TGTGCCAGCAGCAAGGACAGGGGGGCCAACTATGGCTACACCTTC. Full variable domain (missing parts from reference TRBV5-4 and TRBJ1-2): ETGVTQSPTHLIKTRGQQVTLRCSSQSGHNTVSWYQQALGQGPQFIFQYYREEENGRGNFPPRFSGLQFPNYSSELNVNALELDDSALYLCASSKDRGANYGYTFGSGTRLTVV.

This chain uses TRBV28 with TRBJ1-5, with D tentatively TRBD1 (5 bases). V shed 2 bases and J shed 6 bases, with 5 bases lying between them. Germline V gene data show CDR1 as MDHEN and CDR2 as SYDVKM. This CDR3 has 12 amino acids. In DNA form, the CDR3 reads TGTGCCAGCAGTTTAGACAGTCAGCCCCAGCATTTT. Translated: CASSLDSQPQHF.